The 26 T cell receptor beta chains given below trace back to one sample, sequenced in a study of T cell responses to AZD1222 COVID-19 vaccine. Only in-frame clones appear in the TCRdb table, and some are missing; sequencing was by immunoSEQ multiplex PCR. The table lists approximately 89,000 clones, about 91% of them singletons. This specimen was peripheral blood, taken on day 0 of AZD1222 vaccination. These receptors came from an adult in good health.

The chain carries TRBV11-2 and TRBJ2-4, with 8 bases aligning to TRBD1. After removal of 2 bases from V and 8 bases from J, the junction contained 11 bases not matched to a gene. The CDR3 sequence is 16 residues long. CDR1 SGHAT and CDR2 FQNNGV come from the germline V gene. The CDR3 protein is CASSLNRGIVADIQYF. The DNA for the CDR3 is TGTGCCAGCAGCTTAAACAGGGGGATAGTTGCGGACATTCAGTACTTC.

This chain links TRBV19 with TRBJ2-3; D is possibly TRBD2 (6 bases). Germline CDR1 LNHDA, CDR2 SQIVND (reference sequence). Trimming took 3 bases from V and 0 from J, leaving 10 bases between them. This CDR3 comprises 15 residues. This chain's CDR3 is CASSISSESTDTQYF. CDR3 nucleotides: TGTGCCAGTAGTATCTCTAGCGAAAGCACAGATACGCAGTATTTT.

The chain links TRBV19 to TRBJ2-2; 8 bases map to TRBD2. The CDR3 covers 15 residues. Germline V CDR1 and CDR2: LNHDA, SQIVND (reference sequence). The trim removed 5 bases at V and 1 base at J, leaving 3 bases unmatched. The CDR3 sequence: CASSRGGRNTGELFF. In DNA form, the CDR3 reads TGTGCCAGTAGTCGGGGGGGGCGGAACACCGGGGAGCTGTTTTTT.

The sample holds one count of this clone. The rearrangement joins TRBV23-1 to TRBJ2-1; TRBD2 matches 13 bases. TRBV23-1 is treated as an ORF (open reading frame) with a function not yet certain. Unmatched junction bases numbered 5, after V lost 0 bases and J lost 0 bases. The CDR3 spans 19 residues. The CDR3, as DNA: TGCGCCAGCAGTCAATCTGGGACTAGCGGGAAGCCCTCCTACAATGAGCAGTTCTTC. Amino acid sequence: CASSQSGTSGKPSYNEQFF.

The V and J genes are TRBV5-8 and TRBJ2-3; TRBD2 matches at 13 bases. Germline CDR1 and CDR2: SGHTS and YDEGEE. Trimming took 4 bases from V and 3 from J; bases not matched to a gene: 5. The CDR3 consists of 16 residues. CDR3 protein: CASSRGLAGVTDTQYF. DNA for the CDR3: TGTGCCAGCAGCCGAGGACTAGCGGGAGTGACAGATACGCAGTATTTT.

The chain employs TRBV6-5 and TRBJ2-3; 9 bases align to TRBD1. The CDR3 has 14 amino acids. Germline V CDR1 and CDR2: MNHEY, SVGAGI. J was trimmed by 3 bases and V by 6 bases; bases with no gene match: 4. In DNA, the CDR3 is TGTGCCAGCAGCATACAGGGGGCAACAGATACGCAGTATTTT. Its translation is CASSIQGATDTQYF.

CDR3 nucleotide sequence: TGTGCCAGCAGCCTACAGGGGGGAAGCTCCTATAATTCACCCCTCCACTTT. Its protein product is CASSLQGGSSYNSPLHF. The chain uses TRBV7-6 and TRBJ1-6, with 8 bases lining up with TRBD1. Germline CDR1 and CDR2: SGHVS and FNYEAQ. V was clipped by 5 bases and J by 0 bases; unmatched bases: 6. The CDR3 contains 17 residues.

V is TRBV6-6 and J is TRBJ2-7; 7 nucleotides line up with TRBD2. Germline V gene lookup returns CDR1 MNHNY and CDR2 SVGAGI (reference sequence). J was trimmed by 3 bases and V by 8 bases; bases with no gene match: 4. The CDR3 spans 12 residues. The CDR3, as DNA: TGTGCCAGCCTAGGACTAGTCTACGAGCAGTACTTC. Protein: CASLGLVYEQYF.

The rearrangement uses TRBV4-1 and TRBJ2-1; tentative D call: TRBD2 (7 bases). The CDR3 is made up of 18 amino acids. With 9 bases removed from V and 7 bases from J, the gap between germline ends came to 31 bases. Germline V gene data show CDR1 as MGHRA and CDR2 as YSYEKL. As DNA, the CDR3 is TGCGCCAGTATTAGAAGACTAACGGCGGGGGCGCGGTTGAATGAGCAGTTCTTC. It encodes CASIRRLTAGARLNEQFF.

In this sample, this clone turned up once. The genes are TRBV18 and TRBJ2-5; maybe TRBD2 (6 bases). V was trimmed by 1 base and J by 4 bases, leaving 13 bases between them. This CDR3 is built from 15 residues. Germline V gives CDR1 KGHSH, CDR2 LQKENI. CDR3 region: CASSPLGGEGETQYF. The CDR3 DNA follows: TGTGCCAGCTCACCACTCGGGGGAGAGGGAGAGACCCAGTACTTC.

The V gene is TRBV3-1 (or the pseudogene TRBV3-2), the J gene TRBJ2-1; TRBD1 agrees at 8 bases. Germline V CDR1 and CDR2: LGHDT, YNNKEL (reference sequence). V lost 0 bases to trimming and J lost 9 bases; unmatched junction nucleotides: 10. The CDR3 loop spans 16 amino acids. CDR3 nucleotide sequence: TGTGCCAGCAGCCAAGAGATTGGCAGGGGGCTGGGTGAGCAGTTCTTC. Residues: CASSQEIGRGLGEQFF.

The chain employs TRBV7-2 and TRBJ1-2; no reliable D call. Deletions cut 2 bases from V and 2 bases from J, with 6 bases between. CDR3 length: 13 residues. The germline V gene has CDR1 SGHTA and CDR2 FQGNSA. CDR3 nucleotide sequence: TGTGCCAGCAGCTTAACGAAAAACTATGGCTACACCTTC. Translating it yields CASSLTKNYGYTF. The variable domain in full, with the rest retrieved from reference TRBV7-2 and TRBJ1-2, is GAGVSQSPSNKVTEKGKDVELRCDPISGHTALYWYRQSLGQGLEFLIYFQGNSAPDKSGLPSDRFSAERTGGSVSTLTIQRTQQEDSAVYLCASSLTKNYGYTFGSGTRLTVV.

J is TRBJ1-1 and V is TRBV6-5; no clear D gene. The CDR3 sequence is 15 residues long. Trimming stripped 3 bases from V and 2 bases from J, with 13 bases between. Germline V gene lookup returns CDR1 MNHEY and CDR2 SVGAGI. For the CDR3, the DNA is TGTGCCAGCAGTTATGGACGGGCAACTAACACTGAAGCTTTCTTT. Protein sequence: CASSYGRATNTEAFF.

The rearrangement links TRBV7-3 to TRBJ2-2, with TRBD1 matching 10 bases. The trim removed 5 bases at V and 0 bases at J, leaving 9 bases unmatched. CDR1 is SGHTA, CDR2 FQGTGA, per germline. The CDR3 contains 18 residues. CDR3 sequence reads: CASSPGTGASANTGELFF. CDR3 DNA: TGTGCCAGCAGCCCCGGGACAGGGGCATCTGCGAACACCGGGGAGCTGTTTTTT. Looking up the rest from reference TRBV7-3 and TRBJ2-2 gives the full variable domain: GAGVSQTPSNKVTEKGKYVELRCDPISGHTALYWYRQSLGQGPEFLIYFQGTGAADDSGLPNDRFFAVRPEGSVSTLKIQRTERGDSAVYLCASSPGTGASANTGELFFGEGSRLTVL.

As DNA, the CDR3 is TGTGCCAGCAGTAGAACCCGGATGAACACTGAAGCTTTCTTT. Translated: CASSRTRMNTEAFF. The V call is TRBV28, the J call TRBJ1-1; D uncertain. The CDR3 is 14 residues long. CDR1 and CDR2 from the germline V gene are MDHEN and SYDVKM. Trimming pared 5 bases from V and 0 bases from J, leaving 10 bases between.

The chain uses TRBV7-2 and TRBJ2-7; no reliable D call. Trimming pared 1 base from V and 3 bases from J, leaving 16 bases between. Germline V lookup: CDR1 SGHTA, CDR2 FQGNSA. This CDR3 is 16 amino acids long. The CDR3 coding sequence is TGTGCCAGCAGCTTAGTGACTGTGGGCCGCAACTACGAGCAGTACTTC. Amino acid sequence: CASSLVTVGRNYEQYF.

The V call is TRBV6-5, the J call TRBJ2-2, with 7 bases that match TRBD1. The CDR3 consists of 16 residues. Trimming cost V 2 bases and J 4 bases; bases outside gene matches: 7. Germline assignment: CDR1 MNHEY and CDR2 SVGAGI. CDR3 in DNA: TGTGCCAGCAGTTACCCGGGACACAGGGGCACCGGGGAGCTGTTTTTT. This encodes CASSYPGHRGTGELFF.

V is TRBV5-4 and J is TRBJ2-1; 7 bases match TRBD2. The CDR3 length is 14 residues. Looked up from germline, CDR1 is SGHNT and CDR2 is YYREEE (reference sequence). V lost 4 bases and J lost 8; bases outside the gene matches: 9. CDR3: CASSRGGPVDEQFF. In DNA form, the CDR3 reads TGTGCCAGCAGCCGGGGAGGGCCGGTCGATGAGCAGTTCTTC.

The chain carries TRBV15 and TRBJ2-5; TRBD1 might be the D (6 bases). V gave up 0 bases and J gave up 3 bases, with 8 bases separating them. The length of the CDR3 is 14 residues. The V gene's germline CDR1 is LNHNV and CDR2 YYDKDF (reference sequence). This chain's CDR3 is CATSRDGQKETQYF. The CDR3, as DNA: TGTGCCACCAGCAGAGATGGACAGAAAGAGACCCAGTACTTC.

This sequence joins TRBV7-2 and TRBJ2-3; the match to TRBD2 covers 8 bases. The J segment lost 6 bases and the V segment lost 2 bases, leaving 13 bases of the junction unmatched. The CDR3 extends over 17 amino acids. The germline CDR1 and CDR2 sequences are SGHTA and FQGNSA. The CDR3 loop reads CASSLQRLANLWDTQYF. DNA for the CDR3: TGTGCCAGCAGCTTACAGCGACTAGCGAACCTCTGGGATACGCAGTATTTT.

The chain recombines TRBV6-5 with TRBJ1-6; the match to TRBD1 covers 8 bases. CDR1 MNHEY and CDR2 SVGAGI come from the germline V gene. There are 15 residues in the CDR3. The V and J ends lost 8 bases and 7 bases, in that order; junction bases with no gene match: 10. CDR3 nucleotides: TGTGCCAGCTGCCGGGACAGGTTGCCAAATTCACCCCTCCACTTT. Translating it yields CASCRDRLPNSPLHF.

J is TRBJ2-3 and V is TRBV9; maybe TRBD2 (6 bases). V was clipped by 0 bases and J by 4 bases, with 15 bases between them. CDR3 length equals 16 residues. CDR1 is SGDLS and CDR2 is YYNGEE in the germline V gene. CDR3 sequence reads: CASSVAVGGGADTQYF. The CDR3 nucleotides read TGTGCCAGCAGCGTAGCGGTGGGAGGCGGGGCAGATACGCAGTATTTT.

CDR3 in DNA: TGTGCCAGCAGCCCCTCGAGACAGGGGTACAATGAGCAGTTCTTC. As protein: CASSPSRQGYNEQFF. This chain joins TRBV7-3 and TRBJ2-1, with TRBD1 matching over 8 bases. After removal of 5 bases from V and 4 bases from J, the junction contained 7 bases not matched to a gene. The CDR3 has 15 residues. The germline V gene encodes CDR1 SGHTA and CDR2 FQGTGA.

The rearrangement links TRBV7-2 to TRBJ2-5; 7 bases are a match to TRBD2. The CDR3 covers 14 residues. The V and J ends lost 5 bases and 7 bases, in that order; junction bases with no gene match: 10. Germline V gene data show CDR1 as SGHTA and CDR2 as FQGNSA. CDR3 amino acids: CASSPQRGPRTQYF. Here the CDR3 DNA reads TGTGCCAGCAGCCCTCAGCGGGGCCCGCGGACCCAGTACTTC.

The rearrangement links TRBV19 to TRBJ1-3; D is ambiguous. The germline CDR1 and CDR2 sequences are LNHDA and SQIVND (reference sequence). CDR3 size: 15 residues. V was cut by 4 bases and J by 0 bases, with 10 bases left in between. The CDR3, as DNA: TGTGCCAGTAGTAAGGAGGGCCACTCTGGAAACACCATATATTTT. It encodes CASSKEGHSGNTIYF.

V gene TRBV2 combines with J gene TRBJ1-5; D not resolved. This CDR3 has 14 residues. The V end was cut by 0 bases, the J end by 5 bases, with 8 bases between. The germline gives CDR1 SNHLY, CDR2 FYNNEI. For the CDR3, the DNA is TGTGCCAGCAGTGAAGCGACGAGGGATCAGCCCCAGCATTTT. The encoded protein is CASSEATRDQPQHF. Full variable domain (remainder filled in from reference TRBV2 and TRBJ1-5): EPEVTQTPSHQVTQMGQEVILRCVPISNHLYFYWYRQILGQKVEFLVSFYNNEISEKSEIFDDQFSVERPDGSNFTLKIRSTKLEDSAMYFCASSEATRDQPQHFGDGTRLSIL.